This TCR beta chain was obtained from a study of early T cells in non-severe SARS-CoV-2 infection. Overall study: The chains were unpaired, and the sequenced material was bulk RNA from unsorted whole blood.

The TCR library protocol was used to attach unique molecular identifiers. These identifiers were attached to individual cDNA molecules. TCRdb reprocessed the 5' RACE reads with MiXCR, giving one entry per CDR3 protein. The sample has 30,000 or so distinct CDR3 sequences; around 7% are singletons. Study-wide findings and caveats: VDJdb matches were skewed toward anti-spike CD8 T cell responses.

CDR3 length equals 13 residues. With V trimmed by 5 bases and J by 5 bases, 5 bases remained unmatched. This clonotype is deemed medium-sized. Its cognate antigen is unknown. Material for sequencing was whole blood. The clonotype originates from an adult who was a healthcare worker with PCR-confirmed SARS-CoV-2 infection or an uninfected control (not recorded which). The chain links TRBV12-3 or TRBV12-4 to TRBJ2-7, with TRBD1 matching 8 bases. The CDR3 sequence is CASSRTGNHEQYF. The CDR3, as DNA: TGTGCCAGCAGTCGGACAGGGAACCACGAGCAGTACTTC.